The 22 T cell receptor beta chains below come from one sample, sequenced in a study of OX40 agonist ivuxolimab in advanced cancers. Data came from immunoSEQ multiplex PCR; TCRdb stores just in-frame clones and leaves some out. This sample yields some 65,000 clones, of which about nine tenths are seen a single time; 2% belongs to the top ten. The sample in question was CD4+ or CD8+ T cells sorted from blood, obtained in a trial of the OX40 agonist ivuxolimab. Receptor source: an adult with an advanced solid tumor such as melanoma, head and neck, liver or kidney cancer.

This clone was detected a few times. J is TRBJ1-5 and V is TRBV29-1, with D hard to call. Per germline, CDR1 SQVTM and CDR2 ANQGSEA. CDR3 length equals 12 residues. V was pared by 4 bases and J by 2 bases, with 6 bases between. The CDR3, as DNA: TGCAGCGTTGCAGAGGGCAATCAGCCCCAGCATTTT. Translation gives CSVAEGNQPQHF.

A remark on this clone: The same CDR3 can be traced to other DNA sequences in this sample. This chain uses TRBV7-2 with TRBJ2-2, with 9 bases fitting TRBD2. The CDR3 totals 15 residues. Trimming at V came to 0 bases and at J to 6 bases, leaving 2 bases not matched to a gene. Germline V lookup: CDR1 SGHTA, CDR2 FQGNSA. The CDR3 DNA is TGTGCCAGCAGCTTAGCTAGCGGGAGAGCCGGGGAGCTGTTTTTT. This gives the protein CASSLASGRAGELFF.

The chain joins TRBV11-2 to TRBJ2-7; perhaps TRBD1 as D (6 bases). The length of the CDR3 is 14 residues. V was cut by 3 bases and J by 3 bases, with 12 bases left in between. Per the germline V gene, CDR1 is SGHAT and CDR2 is FQNNGV. The CDR3 region is CASSLVGANYEQYF. The DNA for the CDR3 is TGTGCCAGCAGCTTGGTGGGGGCAAACTACGAGCAGTACTTC. Drawing the rest from reference TRBV11-2 and TRBJ2-7, the complete variable domain is EAGVAQSPRYKIIEKRQSVAFWCNPISGHATLYWYQQILGQGPKLLIQFQNNGVVDDSQLPKDRFSAERLKGVDSTLKIQPAKLEDSAVYLCASSLVGANYEQYFGPGTRLTVT.

In regard to this clone: The sample contains more than one DNA sequence encoding this CDR3. The chain uses TRBV5-4 and TRBJ2-3; 8 bases are shared with TRBD1. The J segment lost 2 bases and the V segment lost 4 bases, leaving 6 bases of the junction unmatched. CDR3 length equals 15 residues. Germline assignment: CDR1 SGHNT and CDR2 YYREEE (reference sequence). As DNA, the CDR3 is TGTGCCAGCAGCAGCGGACAGGGCTCCACAGATACGCAGTATTTT. This encodes CASSSGQGSTDTQYF.

This chain joins TRBV30 and TRBJ1-4, with no clear D. V was pared by 3 bases and J by 7 bases, with 6 bases between. The CDR3 sequence is 11 residues long. In germline, CDR1 is GTSNPN, CDR2 SVGIG (reference sequence). The CDR3 DNA reads TGTGCCTGGAGAAAGGGTGAAAAACTGTTTTTT. Translating it yields CAWRKGEKLFF. The full variable domain, completed using reference TRBV30 and TRBJ1-4, is SQTIHQWPATLVQPVGSPLSLECTVEGTSNPNLYWYRQAAGRGLQLLFYSVGIGQISSEVPQNLSASRPQDRQFILSSKKLLLSDSGFYLCAWRKGEKLFFGSGTQLSVL.

V usage is TRBV6-5 and J usage is TRBJ1-2, with D uncertain. Trimming left V 5 bases short and J 8 bases short, with 12 bases between. The CDR3 consists of 12 residues. CDR1 and CDR2 (germline): MNHEY, SVGAGI. The CDR3 sequence: CASSPRGGGYTF. The CDR3 DNA sequence: TGTGCCAGCAGTCCCCGCGGTGGAGGCTACACCTTC.

V and J are TRBV28 and TRBJ2-5; D is unresolved. The CDR3 has 15 amino acids. Trimming took 3 bases from V and 1 from J, leaving 12 bases between them. In germline, CDR1 is MDHEN, CDR2 SYDVKM. The CDR3 reads CASSFLRYLQETQYF. CDR3 coding DNA: TGTGCCAGCAGTTTTCTAAGGTACCTCCAAGAGACCCAGTACTTC.

This chain links TRBV6-5 with TRBJ1-1, with a tentative D call TRBD1 (5 bases). The CDR3 runs 16 residues. Trimming stripped 4 bases from V and 1 base from J, with 16 bases between. The V gene's germline CDR1 is MNHEY and CDR2 SVGAGI. In nucleotides, the CDR3 is TGTGCCAGCAGTTTACAGGTCCTGACGGCGAACACTGAAGCTTTCTTT. Protein sequence: CASSLQVLTANTEAFF.

The rearrangement uses TRBV28 and TRBJ2-1; 9 nucleotides align to TRBD2. There are 16 residues in the CDR3. Germline lookup yields CDR1 MDHEN and CDR2 SYDVKM. The V segment lost 2 bases and the J segment 4 bases; nucleotides outside the gene matches: 6. This chain's CDR3 is CASSLGGSGRYNEQFF. The CDR3 DNA sequence: TGTGCCAGCAGTTTAGGGGGTAGCGGGAGATACAATGAGCAGTTCTTC.

This chain uses TRBV10-3 with TRBJ1-2; no reliable D call. V was cut by 2 bases and J by 6 bases, with 25 bases left in between. Germline V lookup: CDR1 ENHRY, CDR2 SYGVKD. The CDR3 covers 18 residues. The DNA of the CDR3 is TGTGCCATCAGTGAGCCCCCCGGAATCCTCGACACCGGGAATGGCTACACCTTC. Protein: CAISEPPGILDTGNGYTF.

The chain combines TRBV2 with TRBJ2-1; weak D call: TRBD1 (6 bases). Germline V lookup: CDR1 SNHLY, CDR2 FYNNEI. Trimming took 2 bases from V and 0 from J, leaving 11 bases between them. The CDR3 loop spans 16 amino acids. The CDR3 bases are TGTGCCAGCAGTGAATTGGGGGCAAGCTCCTACAATGAGCAGTTCTTC. Amino acids: CASSELGASSYNEQFF.

The chain combines TRBV18 with TRBJ1-1; D remains unclear. Germline values: CDR1 KGHSH, CDR2 LQKENI. Trimming stripped 3 bases from V and 2 bases from J, with 7 bases between. The CDR3 consists of 13 residues. The CDR3: CASSPNRNTEAFF. The CDR3 nucleotides read TGTGCCAGCTCACCGAACAGAAACACTGAAGCTTTCTTT.

The rearrangement uses TRBV4-2 and TRBJ2-7; tentatively, D is TRBD2 (5 bases). There are 17 residues in the CDR3. The germline V and J ends were trimmed by 0 bases and 0 bases, with 15 bases remaining between them. In germline, CDR1 is LGHNA, CDR2 YNFKEQ. The CDR3 sequence: CASSQDTSGKLSYEQYF. The CDR3, as DNA: TGTGCCAGCAGCCAAGATACATCGGGGAAACTCTCCTACGAGCAGTACTTC.

The genes are TRBV10-3 and TRBJ1-1, with 9 positions matching TRBD1. CDR1 is ENHRY, CDR2 SYGVKD, per germline. The CDR3 is made up of 14 amino acids. V lost 10 bases, J lost 1 base, and 7 bases stayed unmatched. The CDR3 reads CATRDREPNTEAFF. CDR3 sequence (DNA): TGTGCCACCCGGGACAGGGAGCCGAACACTGAAGCTTTCTTT.

This clone was seen just once. This chain links TRBV28 with TRBJ2-5, with a weak D call TRBD1 (5 bases). Germline values: CDR1 MDHEN, CDR2 SYDVKM. The CDR3 is 14 residues long. V was pared by 6 bases and J by 1 base, with 12 bases between. Here the CDR3 reads CASSRPRVQETQYF. The CDR3 DNA follows: TGTGCCAGCAGCCGCCCCAGGGTCCAAGAGACCCAGTACTTC.

V gene TRBV5-1 combines with J gene TRBJ1-1; unclear D gene. Germline V gene data show CDR1 as SGHRS and CDR2 as YFSETQ. Trimming pared 9 bases from V and 11 bases from J, leaving 8 bases between. This CDR3 has 8 amino acids. The CDR3 DNA follows: TGCGCCACCACCGCCGCTTTCTTT. It specifies CATTAAFF. Full variable domain (rest looked up from reference TRBV5-1 and TRBJ1-1): KAGVTQTPRYLIKTRGQQVTLSCSPISGHRSVSWYQQTPGQGLQFLFEYFSETQRNKGNFPGRFSGRQFSNSRSEMNVSTLELGDSALYLCATTAAFFGQGTRLTVV.

This chain uses TRBV7-2 with TRBJ2-7; no reliable D call. The V and J ends lost 5 bases and 9 bases respectively, with 20 bases between them. CDR1 is SGHTA and CDR2 is FQGNSA in the germline V gene. The CDR3 length is 14 residues. CDR3 DNA: TGTGCCAGCAGCGAAAAATGGCCTCCGTACAGGCAGTACTTC. Residues: CASSEKWPPYRQYF.

The gene calls are TRBV19 and TRBJ1-1; D remains unclear. The germline V gene encodes CDR1 LNHDA and CDR2 SQIVND (reference sequence). The V end lost 5 bases, the J end lost 6 bases, and 16 bases lay between the germline ends. This CDR3 is 14 amino acids long. The CDR3 region is CASSVSPGAAEAFF. CDR3 DNA sequence: TGTGCCAGTAGTGTAAGTCCAGGAGCTGCTGAAGCTTTCTTT.

The V call is TRBV20-1, the J call TRBJ2-7; the D gene is possibly TRBD1 (5 bases). This CDR3 comprises 11 residues. Trimming took 5 bases from V and 7 from J, leaving 12 bases between them. The germline V gene has CDR1 DFQATT and CDR2 SNEGSKA (reference sequence). The CDR3 sequence is CSALWGREQYF. The DNA of the CDR3 is TGCAGTGCTCTTTGGGGCAGGGAGCAGTACTTC.

The rearrangement uses TRBV27 and TRBJ2-2, with D perhaps being TRBD1 or TRBD2 (5 bases each). The CDR3 length is 14 residues. The germline CDR1 and CDR2 sequences are MNHEY and SMNVEV (reference sequence). Trimming pared 9 bases from V and 1 base from J, leaving 12 bases between. Here the CDR3 DNA reads TGTGCCAGTGGGGGACGGAAGAACACCGGGGAGCTGTTTTTT. Its translation is CASGGRKNTGELFF.

The V gene is TRBV5-5, the J gene TRBJ1-2, with a weak D call TRBD1 (5 bases). V was trimmed by 1 base and J by 6 bases, leaving 19 bases between them. Germline CDR1 SGHKS, CDR2 YYEKEE (reference sequence). The CDR3 loop spans 16 amino acids. In DNA form, the CDR3 reads TGTGCCAGCAGCTTGAGTTACAGGCCTGCCCAGGATGGCTACACCTTC. This encodes CASSLSYRPAQDGYTF. Full variable domain (missing parts from reference TRBV5-5 and TRBJ1-2): DAGVTQSPTHLIKTRGQQVTLRCSPISGHKSVSWYQQVLGQGPQFIFQYYEKEERGRGNFPDRFSARQFPNYSSELNVNALLLGDSALYLCASSLSYRPAQDGYTFGSGTRLTVV.

This chain uses TRBV6-6 with TRBJ1-1, with 7 positions matching TRBD1. The CDR3 spans 12 residues. Germline V lookup: CDR1 MNHNY, CDR2 SVGAGI (reference sequence). The V gene end was trimmed by 2 bases and the J gene end by 11 bases; junction bases not matched to a gene: 5. CDR3 coding DNA: TGTGCCAGCAGTTACAAGACAGGGTCCGCTTTCTTT. Encoded protein: CASSYKTGSAFF.